This TCR beta chain is from a study of identical twins. Study observations and caveats: Because invariant MAIT and iNKT cells could be present, zero-insertion analyses could be partly confounded. For out-of-frame alpha sequences shared by twins, low generation probability was in excess.

In regard to this clonotype: Its antigen remains unknown.

No donor was unhealthy or non-Caucasian. This CDR3 region has 17 residues. The J segment lost 5 bases and the V segment lost 2 bases, leaving 10 bases of the junction unmatched. Germline V gene sequence: CDR1 SGHVS, CDR2 FQNEAQ. From the 5' RACE reads, TCRdb called clonotypes with MiXCR, one entry per CDR3 protein. The table shows approximately 890,000 distinct CDR3 sequences, with 12% occurring only once. The same specimen was also included in a second study, on yellow fever vaccine responses in identical twins. That work adds: Vaccine-induced T cell responses in twins were reportedly observed to appear partly convergent, partly personalized.

The clonotype originates from a woman aged 18-35 years in good health. Sequencing was carried out using PBMCs. The chain employs TRBV7-8 and TRBJ2-3; 10 bases fit TRBD2. The CDR3 loop reads CASSLLGAGGLGDTQYF. Written as DNA, the CDR3 is TGTGCCAGCAGCTTACTCGGAGCGGGAGGGCTGGGAGATACGCAGTATTTT.